This T cell receptor beta chain was recovered during a study of blood T cell repertoires in COVID-19. Across the study: The United States, Italy and Spain were the sources of the acute and convalescent COVID-19 samples. PBMCs, B-cell-depleted T cells, or T cells provided the cDNA or gDNA that made up the material.

This clone occurred once. The CDR3 length is 13 residues. Trimming took 2 bases from V and 2 from J, leaving 7 bases between them. In the source study's methods: Counts of nucleated cells, estimated from reference gene primer amplification, were obtained. TCRdb keeps only in-frame clones here, not all; method: immunoSEQ multiplex PCR. V and J calls and clone size are copied from that table; D and trimming were computed from the DNA. The sample lists approximately 49,000 clones, approximately 85% occurring once. This TCR came from a man aged 50 or older with active COVID-19. The sample consisted of peripheral blood. V and J are TRBV12-3 or TRBV12-4 and TRBJ2-7; D is undetermined. The chain's CDR3 is CASSLHTTYEQYF. The CDR3 bases are TGTGCCAGCAGTTTACACACCACCTACGAGCAGTACTTC.